This is a list of T cell receptor beta chains from one sample in a study of cytomegalovirus exposure and HLA in healthy donors. Profiled with immunoSEQ multiplex PCR; TCRdb holds only in-frame clones, not every one. The sample includes around 89,000 clones, approximately 84% seen only once; the top ten take 1.2%. Sequencing was performed on PBMCs. These receptors were taken from a girl aged 2-10 years in good health and CMV-seropositive. CDR3s include the opening cysteine and the closing phenylalanine or tryptophan. The D gene is left open where the match is weak. Rows give clone size only sometimes, using once, few, many, or a class for an expanded clone.

clone size,D gene,J gene,V gene,CDR3 protein,CDR3 DNA
NA,TRBD2,TRBJ2-7,TRBV11-2,CASSFVLSGTHSYEQYF,TGTGCCAGCAGCTTTGTCTTGAGCGGGACCCACTCCTACGAGCAGTACTTC
NA,NA,TRBJ1-4,TRBV6-1,CASRAPQGSNEKLFF,TGTGCCAGCAGGGCCCCGCAGGGATCTAATGAAAAACTGTTTTTT
NA,TRBD1,TRBJ1-1,TRBV10-3,CAIRRADRVRDTEAFF,TGTGCCATCAGGAGAGCCGACAGGGTTCGTGACACTGAAGCTTTCTTT
NA,TRBD1,TRBJ1-5,TRBV11-2,CASSLNRGGNQPQHF,TGTGCCAGCAGCTTAAACAGGGGCGGCAATCAGCCCCAGCATTTT
NA,NA,TRBJ2-1,TRBV10-3,CAINSPSYNEQFF,TGTGCCATCAATTCCCCGAGCTACAATGAGCAGTTCTTC
NA,NA,TRBJ2-7,TRBV6-5,CASSLTGIYEQYF,TGTGCCAGCTCCCTAACAGGGATCTACGAGCAGTACTTC
few,TRBD1,TRBJ1-1,TRBV28,CASSLGTGTWNTEAFF,TGTGCCAGCAGCCTCGGGACAGGGACTTGGAACACTGAAGCTTTCTTT
NA,NA,TRBJ1-1,TRBV5-6,CASSLGDLGYTEAFF,TGTGCCAGCAGCTTAGGTGACCTCGGGTACACTGAAGCTTTCTTT
NA,NA,TRBJ1-1,TRBV30,CAWRRQANTEAFF,TGTGCCTGGAGGAGACAGGCAAACACTGAAGCTTTCTTT
few,TRBD1,TRBJ1-2,TRBV30,CAWSPQDRGNRGYTF,TGTGCCTGGAGTCCTCAGGACAGGGGGAACCGGGGCTACACCTTC
NA,NA,TRBJ1-2,TRBV10-2,CASKRGGYGYTF,TGCGCCAGCAAGAGGGGGGGTTATGGCTACACCTTC
NA,NA,TRBJ2-5,TRBV20-1,CSAPLGETQYF,TGCAGTGCTCCGCTAGGCGAGACCCAGTACTTC
NA,TRBD2,TRBJ2-7,TRBV2,CDSGAAYEQYF,TGTGACAGCGGGGCGGCCTACGAGCAGTACTTC
NA,TRBD1,TRBJ1-1,TRBV7-9,CASSYTGDTEAFF,TGTGCCAGCAGTTATACAGGGGACACTGAAGCTTTCTTT
few,TRBD1,TRBJ2-7,TRBV4-3,CASSQVGAGGSYEQYF,TGCGCCAGCAGCCAAGTCGGCGCAGGGGGCTCCTACGAGCAGTACTTC
NA,NA,TRBJ1-1,TRBV6-5,CASSYSIPGKGAEALF,TGTGCCAGCAGTTACTCGATTCCGGGGAAGGGTGCTGAAGCTCTCTTT
NA,NA,TRBJ1-1,TRBV14,CASSPRGSTEAFF,TGTGCCAGCAGCCCCCGAGGGAGCACTGAAGCTTTCTTT
NA,TRBD1,TRBJ1-5,TRBV6-5,CASSSADREVDQPQHF,TGTGCCAGCAGTTCCGCGGACAGGGAGGTGGATCAGCCCCAGCATTTT
NA,NA,TRBJ1-5,TRBV28,CASSLKGEAQHF,TGTGCCAGCAGTTTAAAAGGGGAGGCCCAGCATTTT
once,NA,TRBJ1-5,TRBV6-1,CASSPEITRGQPQHF,TGTGCCAGCAGTCCTGAGATCACAAGGGGTCAGCCCCAGCATTTT
NA,NA,TRBJ2-7,TRBV7-9,CASSSPSRYEQYF,TGTGCCAGCAGCTCTCCATCTCGGTACGAGCAGTACTTC
NA,NA,TRBJ1-5,TRBV30,CAWSQDSNQPQHF,TGTGCCTGGAGTCAGGACAGTAATCAGCCCCAGCATTTT
NA,TRBD2,TRBJ2-1,TRBV25-1,CASRTSGSYNEQFF,TGTGCCAGCCGAACTAGCGGGAGCTACAATGAGCAGTTCTTC
NA,TRBD1,TRBJ1-4,TRBV30,CAWNQGALVNEKLFF,TGTGCCTGGAACCAGGGGGCTCTAGTCAATGAAAAACTGTTTTTT
NA,NA,TRBJ2-7,TRBV29-1,CSAASGYEQYF,TGCAGCGCCGCGTCCGGCTACGAGCAGTACTTC
NA,NA,TRBJ2-7,TRBV6-5,CASSYSLLAAYEQYF,TGTGCCAGCAGTTACTCTCTACTAGCAGCCTACGAGCAGTACTTC
few,TRBD1,TRBJ1-1,TRBV29-1,CSVDLTGQSTEAFF,TGCAGCGTTGACTTGACAGGGCAGTCCACTGAAGCTTTCTTT
NA,NA,TRBJ2-7,TRBV28,CASIGVSYEQYF,TGTGCCAGCATCGGGGTCTCCTACGAGCAGTACTTC
once,NA,TRBJ1-2,TRBV6-5,CASSYSRPTGGYTF,TGTGCCAGCAGTTACTCGAGGCCGACCGGTGGCTACACCTTC
once,NA,TRBJ2-1,TRBV4-2,CASSQEVLNKDEQFF,TGTGCCAGCAGCCAAGAGGTTTTGAACAAAGATGAGCAGTTCTTC
once,TRBD1,TRBJ2-6,TRBV7-8,CASSLAPDRGWTGANVLTF,TGTGCCAGCAGCTTAGCGCCGGACAGGGGGTGGACTGGGGCCAACGTCCTGACTTTC
few,NA,TRBJ2-1,TRBV19,CASSRIGMSYNEQFF,TGTGCCAGTAGTAGGATCGGGATGTCCTACAATGAGCAGTTCTTC
NA,TRBD1,TRBJ2-1,TRBV5-1,CASSLAGRGTGGYNEQFF,TGCGCCAGCAGCTTGGCTGGGAGGGGGACAGGGGGCTACAATGAGCAGTTCTTC
NA,TRBD2,TRBJ2-1,TRBV30,CAWSTNGLAHNEQFF,TGTGCCTGGAGTACGAACGGACTAGCCCACAATGAGCAGTTCTTC
NA,NA,TRBJ1-2,TRBV28,CASSPGGEYGYTF,TGTGCCAGCAGTCCCGGCGGGGAGTATGGCTACACCTTC
NA,TRBD1,TRBJ1-1,TRBV7-9,CASSLLVYRQGLNTEAFF,TGTGCCAGCAGCTTACTTGTATACAGACAGGGTCTGAACACTGAAGCTTTCTTT
once,TRBD2,TRBJ2-3,TRBV29-1,CSVEGGLAVDTQYF,TGCAGCGTTGAGGGAGGGCTAGCGGTAGATACGCAGTATTTT
few,NA,TRBJ1-3,TRBV5-4,CASRSFSGNTIYF,TGTGCCAGCCGGAGTTTCTCTGGAAACACCATATATTTT
NA,TRBD1,TRBJ1-5,TRBV25-1,CASSNRGLNQPQHF,TGTGCCAGCAGTAACAGGGGTTTAAATCAGCCCCAGCATTTT
NA,NA,TRBJ2-7,TRBV6-5,CASSRGLSYEQYF,TGTGCCAGCAGCCGCGGACTGTCCTACGAGCAGTACTTC
NA,TRBD2,TRBJ2-1,TRBV29-1,CSGGLAENEQFF,TGCAGCGGCGGACTAGCGGAGAATGAGCAGTTCTTC
NA,NA,TRBJ2-3,TRBV4-3,CASSQDRLGALYF,TGCGCCAGCAGCCAAGATAGATTGGGAGCACTGTATTTT
NA,TRBD1,TRBJ2-5,TRBV4-2,CASSQVTGGGVETQYF,TGTGCCAGCAGCCAAGTAACAGGGGGCGGCGTGGAGACCCAGTACTTC